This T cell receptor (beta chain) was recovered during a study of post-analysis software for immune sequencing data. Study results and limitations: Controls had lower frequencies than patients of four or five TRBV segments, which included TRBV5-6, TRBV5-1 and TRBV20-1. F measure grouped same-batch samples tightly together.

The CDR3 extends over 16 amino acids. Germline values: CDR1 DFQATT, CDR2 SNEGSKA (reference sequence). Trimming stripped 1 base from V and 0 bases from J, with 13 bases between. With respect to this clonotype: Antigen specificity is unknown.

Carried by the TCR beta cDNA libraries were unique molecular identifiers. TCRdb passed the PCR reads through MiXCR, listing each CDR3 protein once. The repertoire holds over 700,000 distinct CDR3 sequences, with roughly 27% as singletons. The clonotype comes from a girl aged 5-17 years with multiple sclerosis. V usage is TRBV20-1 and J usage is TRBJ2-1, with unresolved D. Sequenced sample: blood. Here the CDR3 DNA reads TGCAGTGCTAGAGGGGAAGGGTTGAGCTCCTACAATGAGCAGTTCTTC. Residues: CSARGEGLSSYNEQFF.